This T cell receptor (beta chain) stems from a study of blood T cell repertoires in COVID-19. Whole-study context: Italy, Spain and the United States were the sources of the convalescent and acute COVID-19 samples. PBMCs, B-cell-depleted T cells, or T cells were the source of the cDNA or gDNA that made up the material.

Authors' data handling: Reference gene primer amplification gave nucleated cell count estimates. Clones were sequenced by immunoSEQ multiplex PCR, and TCRdb holds only the in-frame ones, with some missing. The V and J calls and clone size are taken from that table; D and trimming were inferred from the DNA. The sample has around 150,000 clones; 87% are singletons. The CDR3 is made up of 14 amino acids. Germline assignment: CDR1 GTSNPN and CDR2 SVGIG (reference sequence). Trimming took off 4 bases at V and 0 bases at J, with 7 bases between the two ends. The source of this sequence is a woman aged 55 to 70 who had recovered from COVID-19. The chain uses TRBV30 and TRBJ1-6; D is ambiguous. The sample consisted of peripheral blood. This chain's CDR3 is CAWTLSSYNSPLHF. DNA of the CDR3: TGTGCCTGGACCCTGAGCTCCTATAATTCACCCCTCCACTTT.